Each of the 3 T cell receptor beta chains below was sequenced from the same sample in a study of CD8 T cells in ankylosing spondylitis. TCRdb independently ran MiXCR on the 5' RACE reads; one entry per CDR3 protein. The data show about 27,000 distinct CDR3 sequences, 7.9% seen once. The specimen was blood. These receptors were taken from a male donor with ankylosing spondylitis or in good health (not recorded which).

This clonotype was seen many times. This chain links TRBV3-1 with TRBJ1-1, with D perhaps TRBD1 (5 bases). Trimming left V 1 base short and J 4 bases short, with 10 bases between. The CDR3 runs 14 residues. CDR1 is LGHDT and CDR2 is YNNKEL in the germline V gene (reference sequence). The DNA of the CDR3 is TGTGCCAGCAGCCAAGCGAGGGGAGGCACTGAAGCTTTCTTT. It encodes CASSQARGGTEAFF.

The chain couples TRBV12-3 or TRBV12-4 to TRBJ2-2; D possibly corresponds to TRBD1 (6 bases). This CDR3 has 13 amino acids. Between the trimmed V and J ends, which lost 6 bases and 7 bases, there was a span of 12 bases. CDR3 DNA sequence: TGTGCCAGCAGCCAGGGGCGGAGCGGGGAGCTGTTTTTT. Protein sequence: CASSQGRSGELFF.

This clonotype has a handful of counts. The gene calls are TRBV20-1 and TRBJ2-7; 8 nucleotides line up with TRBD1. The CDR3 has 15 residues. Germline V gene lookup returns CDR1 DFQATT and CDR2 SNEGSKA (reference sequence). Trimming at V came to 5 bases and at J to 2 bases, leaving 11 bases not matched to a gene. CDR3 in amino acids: CSAPRQGPQTYEQYF. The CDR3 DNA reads TGCAGTGCTCCACGACAGGGGCCACAAACCTACGAGCAGTACTTC.